The entry below gives a single T cell receptor beta chain sequence along with its context. This table comes from immunoSEQ multiplex PCR, and its TCRdb copy is limited to in-frame clones, with some not included. The profile shows about 63,000 clones, approximately 88% of them singletons. The authors processed graft tissue to release intraepithelial and lamina propria lymphocytes. The data originate from a study of graft-versus-host responses after intestinal transplantation. The source of this sequence is a human patient who received an intestinal transplant, so some T cells may come from the graft donor. The sample here was ileum tissue, taken more than 350 days after transplant.

CDR3 nucleotide sequence: TGTGCCGGTGGGGAAGGCGCTGAGCAGTTCTTC. This sequence encodes CAGGEGAEQFF. This chain connects TRBV6-5 to TRBJ2-1; no reliable D call. This CDR3 comprises 11 residues. Germline CDR1 and CDR2: MNHEY and SVGAGI. V lost 11 bases to trimming and J lost 9 bases, with 14 bases between them.